This T cell receptor (beta chain) is from a study of shared clonotypes between healthy human individuals. V lost 0 bases and J lost 0, with 7 bases in between. Germline V gene lookup returns CDR1 SGHRS and CDR2 YFSETQ. The CDR3 length is 15 residues. The assay was immunoSEQ multiplex PCR, and TCRdb's table has in-frame clones only and misses some. The repertoire holds a few million clones, over 85% seen once, with about 0.37% in the top ten. The sequenced material came from naive CD4+ T cells from PBMCs. Described subset: CD45RA+ positively selected. The clonotype comes from a man younger than 30 in good health. Some clones in this sample may be carry-over from other donors' samples. The chain recombines TRBV5-1 with TRBJ1-3; D is undetermined. Here the CDR3 reads CASSLVSFSGNTIYF. CDR3 bases: TGCGCCAGCAGCTTGGTGTCTTTCTCTGGAAACACCATATATTTT.